This T cell receptor beta chain was retrieved from a study of cytomegalovirus exposure and HLA in healthy donors. CDR1 is SEHNR and CDR2 is FQNEAQ in the germline V gene (reference sequence). The CDR3 totals 17 residues. Trimming removed 1 base from V and 5 bases from J, with 18 bases in between. The table came from immunoSEQ multiplex PCR; TCRdb's copy has only in-frame clones and leaves some out. The sample yields roughly 150,000 clones, 84% seen once. Sequences were obtained from PBMCs. The rearrangement links TRBV7-9 to TRBJ1-5; a weak D match, TRBD1 (6 bases). The receptor's source is a man aged 25 to 40 in good health and CMV-seropositive. The DNA of the CDR3 is TGTGCCAGCAGCTTAGAAGCGGGGGGGCACGTCGATCAGCCCCAGCATTTT. Translating gives CASSLEAGGHVDQPQHF.